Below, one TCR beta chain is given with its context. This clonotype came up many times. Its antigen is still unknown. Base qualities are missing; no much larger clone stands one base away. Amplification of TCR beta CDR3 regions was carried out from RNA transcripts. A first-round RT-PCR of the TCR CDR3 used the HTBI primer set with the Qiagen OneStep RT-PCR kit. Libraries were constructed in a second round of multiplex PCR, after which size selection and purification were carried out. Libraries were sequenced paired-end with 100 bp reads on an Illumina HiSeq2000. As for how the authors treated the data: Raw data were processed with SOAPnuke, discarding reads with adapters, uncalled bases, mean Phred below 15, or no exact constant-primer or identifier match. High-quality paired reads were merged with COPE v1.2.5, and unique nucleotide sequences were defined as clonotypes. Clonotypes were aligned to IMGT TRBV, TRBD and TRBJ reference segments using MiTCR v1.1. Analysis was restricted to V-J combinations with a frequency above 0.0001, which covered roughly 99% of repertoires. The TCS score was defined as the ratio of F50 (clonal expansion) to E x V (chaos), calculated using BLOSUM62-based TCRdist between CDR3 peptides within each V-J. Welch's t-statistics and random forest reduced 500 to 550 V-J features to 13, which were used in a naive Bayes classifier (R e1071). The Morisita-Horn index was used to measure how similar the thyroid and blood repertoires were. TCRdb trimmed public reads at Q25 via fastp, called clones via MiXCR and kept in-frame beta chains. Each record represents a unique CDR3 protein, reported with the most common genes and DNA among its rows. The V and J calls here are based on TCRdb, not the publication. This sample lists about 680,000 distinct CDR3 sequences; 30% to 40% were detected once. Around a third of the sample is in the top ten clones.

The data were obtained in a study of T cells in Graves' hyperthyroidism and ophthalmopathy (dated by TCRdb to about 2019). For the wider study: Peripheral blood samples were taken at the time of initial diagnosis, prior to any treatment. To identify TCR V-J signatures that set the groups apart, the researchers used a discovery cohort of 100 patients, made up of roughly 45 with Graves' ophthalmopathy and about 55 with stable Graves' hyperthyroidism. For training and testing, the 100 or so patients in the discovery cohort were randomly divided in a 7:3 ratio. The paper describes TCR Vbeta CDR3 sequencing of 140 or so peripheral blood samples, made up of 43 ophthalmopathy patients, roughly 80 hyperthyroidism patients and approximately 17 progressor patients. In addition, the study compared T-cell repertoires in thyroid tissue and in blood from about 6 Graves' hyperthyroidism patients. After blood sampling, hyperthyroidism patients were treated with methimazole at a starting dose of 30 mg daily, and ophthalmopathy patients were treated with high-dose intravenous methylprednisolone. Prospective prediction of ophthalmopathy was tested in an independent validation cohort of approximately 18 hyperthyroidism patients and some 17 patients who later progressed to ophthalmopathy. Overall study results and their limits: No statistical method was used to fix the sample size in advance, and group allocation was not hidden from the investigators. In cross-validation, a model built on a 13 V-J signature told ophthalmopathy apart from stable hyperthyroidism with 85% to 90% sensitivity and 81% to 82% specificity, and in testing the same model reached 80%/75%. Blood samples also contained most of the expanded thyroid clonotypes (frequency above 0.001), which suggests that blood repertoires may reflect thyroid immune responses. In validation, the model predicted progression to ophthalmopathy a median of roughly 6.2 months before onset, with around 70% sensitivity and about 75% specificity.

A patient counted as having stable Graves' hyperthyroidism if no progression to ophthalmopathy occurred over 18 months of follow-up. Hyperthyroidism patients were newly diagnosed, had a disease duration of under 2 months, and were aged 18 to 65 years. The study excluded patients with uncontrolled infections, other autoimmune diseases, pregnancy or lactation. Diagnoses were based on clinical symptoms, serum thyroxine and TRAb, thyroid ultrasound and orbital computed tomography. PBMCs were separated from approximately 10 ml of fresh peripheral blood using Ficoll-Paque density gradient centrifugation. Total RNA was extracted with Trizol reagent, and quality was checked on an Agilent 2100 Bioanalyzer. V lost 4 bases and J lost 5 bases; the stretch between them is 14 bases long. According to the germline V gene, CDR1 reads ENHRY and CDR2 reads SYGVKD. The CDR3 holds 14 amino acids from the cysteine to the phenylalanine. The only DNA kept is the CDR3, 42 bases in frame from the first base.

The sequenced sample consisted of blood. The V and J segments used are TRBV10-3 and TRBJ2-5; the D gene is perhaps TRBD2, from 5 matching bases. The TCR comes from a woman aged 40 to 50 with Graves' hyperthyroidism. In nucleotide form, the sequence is TGTGCCATCAGTGGGTCCCTAGCTGGGGAGACCCAGTACTTC. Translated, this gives CAISGSLAGETQYF.